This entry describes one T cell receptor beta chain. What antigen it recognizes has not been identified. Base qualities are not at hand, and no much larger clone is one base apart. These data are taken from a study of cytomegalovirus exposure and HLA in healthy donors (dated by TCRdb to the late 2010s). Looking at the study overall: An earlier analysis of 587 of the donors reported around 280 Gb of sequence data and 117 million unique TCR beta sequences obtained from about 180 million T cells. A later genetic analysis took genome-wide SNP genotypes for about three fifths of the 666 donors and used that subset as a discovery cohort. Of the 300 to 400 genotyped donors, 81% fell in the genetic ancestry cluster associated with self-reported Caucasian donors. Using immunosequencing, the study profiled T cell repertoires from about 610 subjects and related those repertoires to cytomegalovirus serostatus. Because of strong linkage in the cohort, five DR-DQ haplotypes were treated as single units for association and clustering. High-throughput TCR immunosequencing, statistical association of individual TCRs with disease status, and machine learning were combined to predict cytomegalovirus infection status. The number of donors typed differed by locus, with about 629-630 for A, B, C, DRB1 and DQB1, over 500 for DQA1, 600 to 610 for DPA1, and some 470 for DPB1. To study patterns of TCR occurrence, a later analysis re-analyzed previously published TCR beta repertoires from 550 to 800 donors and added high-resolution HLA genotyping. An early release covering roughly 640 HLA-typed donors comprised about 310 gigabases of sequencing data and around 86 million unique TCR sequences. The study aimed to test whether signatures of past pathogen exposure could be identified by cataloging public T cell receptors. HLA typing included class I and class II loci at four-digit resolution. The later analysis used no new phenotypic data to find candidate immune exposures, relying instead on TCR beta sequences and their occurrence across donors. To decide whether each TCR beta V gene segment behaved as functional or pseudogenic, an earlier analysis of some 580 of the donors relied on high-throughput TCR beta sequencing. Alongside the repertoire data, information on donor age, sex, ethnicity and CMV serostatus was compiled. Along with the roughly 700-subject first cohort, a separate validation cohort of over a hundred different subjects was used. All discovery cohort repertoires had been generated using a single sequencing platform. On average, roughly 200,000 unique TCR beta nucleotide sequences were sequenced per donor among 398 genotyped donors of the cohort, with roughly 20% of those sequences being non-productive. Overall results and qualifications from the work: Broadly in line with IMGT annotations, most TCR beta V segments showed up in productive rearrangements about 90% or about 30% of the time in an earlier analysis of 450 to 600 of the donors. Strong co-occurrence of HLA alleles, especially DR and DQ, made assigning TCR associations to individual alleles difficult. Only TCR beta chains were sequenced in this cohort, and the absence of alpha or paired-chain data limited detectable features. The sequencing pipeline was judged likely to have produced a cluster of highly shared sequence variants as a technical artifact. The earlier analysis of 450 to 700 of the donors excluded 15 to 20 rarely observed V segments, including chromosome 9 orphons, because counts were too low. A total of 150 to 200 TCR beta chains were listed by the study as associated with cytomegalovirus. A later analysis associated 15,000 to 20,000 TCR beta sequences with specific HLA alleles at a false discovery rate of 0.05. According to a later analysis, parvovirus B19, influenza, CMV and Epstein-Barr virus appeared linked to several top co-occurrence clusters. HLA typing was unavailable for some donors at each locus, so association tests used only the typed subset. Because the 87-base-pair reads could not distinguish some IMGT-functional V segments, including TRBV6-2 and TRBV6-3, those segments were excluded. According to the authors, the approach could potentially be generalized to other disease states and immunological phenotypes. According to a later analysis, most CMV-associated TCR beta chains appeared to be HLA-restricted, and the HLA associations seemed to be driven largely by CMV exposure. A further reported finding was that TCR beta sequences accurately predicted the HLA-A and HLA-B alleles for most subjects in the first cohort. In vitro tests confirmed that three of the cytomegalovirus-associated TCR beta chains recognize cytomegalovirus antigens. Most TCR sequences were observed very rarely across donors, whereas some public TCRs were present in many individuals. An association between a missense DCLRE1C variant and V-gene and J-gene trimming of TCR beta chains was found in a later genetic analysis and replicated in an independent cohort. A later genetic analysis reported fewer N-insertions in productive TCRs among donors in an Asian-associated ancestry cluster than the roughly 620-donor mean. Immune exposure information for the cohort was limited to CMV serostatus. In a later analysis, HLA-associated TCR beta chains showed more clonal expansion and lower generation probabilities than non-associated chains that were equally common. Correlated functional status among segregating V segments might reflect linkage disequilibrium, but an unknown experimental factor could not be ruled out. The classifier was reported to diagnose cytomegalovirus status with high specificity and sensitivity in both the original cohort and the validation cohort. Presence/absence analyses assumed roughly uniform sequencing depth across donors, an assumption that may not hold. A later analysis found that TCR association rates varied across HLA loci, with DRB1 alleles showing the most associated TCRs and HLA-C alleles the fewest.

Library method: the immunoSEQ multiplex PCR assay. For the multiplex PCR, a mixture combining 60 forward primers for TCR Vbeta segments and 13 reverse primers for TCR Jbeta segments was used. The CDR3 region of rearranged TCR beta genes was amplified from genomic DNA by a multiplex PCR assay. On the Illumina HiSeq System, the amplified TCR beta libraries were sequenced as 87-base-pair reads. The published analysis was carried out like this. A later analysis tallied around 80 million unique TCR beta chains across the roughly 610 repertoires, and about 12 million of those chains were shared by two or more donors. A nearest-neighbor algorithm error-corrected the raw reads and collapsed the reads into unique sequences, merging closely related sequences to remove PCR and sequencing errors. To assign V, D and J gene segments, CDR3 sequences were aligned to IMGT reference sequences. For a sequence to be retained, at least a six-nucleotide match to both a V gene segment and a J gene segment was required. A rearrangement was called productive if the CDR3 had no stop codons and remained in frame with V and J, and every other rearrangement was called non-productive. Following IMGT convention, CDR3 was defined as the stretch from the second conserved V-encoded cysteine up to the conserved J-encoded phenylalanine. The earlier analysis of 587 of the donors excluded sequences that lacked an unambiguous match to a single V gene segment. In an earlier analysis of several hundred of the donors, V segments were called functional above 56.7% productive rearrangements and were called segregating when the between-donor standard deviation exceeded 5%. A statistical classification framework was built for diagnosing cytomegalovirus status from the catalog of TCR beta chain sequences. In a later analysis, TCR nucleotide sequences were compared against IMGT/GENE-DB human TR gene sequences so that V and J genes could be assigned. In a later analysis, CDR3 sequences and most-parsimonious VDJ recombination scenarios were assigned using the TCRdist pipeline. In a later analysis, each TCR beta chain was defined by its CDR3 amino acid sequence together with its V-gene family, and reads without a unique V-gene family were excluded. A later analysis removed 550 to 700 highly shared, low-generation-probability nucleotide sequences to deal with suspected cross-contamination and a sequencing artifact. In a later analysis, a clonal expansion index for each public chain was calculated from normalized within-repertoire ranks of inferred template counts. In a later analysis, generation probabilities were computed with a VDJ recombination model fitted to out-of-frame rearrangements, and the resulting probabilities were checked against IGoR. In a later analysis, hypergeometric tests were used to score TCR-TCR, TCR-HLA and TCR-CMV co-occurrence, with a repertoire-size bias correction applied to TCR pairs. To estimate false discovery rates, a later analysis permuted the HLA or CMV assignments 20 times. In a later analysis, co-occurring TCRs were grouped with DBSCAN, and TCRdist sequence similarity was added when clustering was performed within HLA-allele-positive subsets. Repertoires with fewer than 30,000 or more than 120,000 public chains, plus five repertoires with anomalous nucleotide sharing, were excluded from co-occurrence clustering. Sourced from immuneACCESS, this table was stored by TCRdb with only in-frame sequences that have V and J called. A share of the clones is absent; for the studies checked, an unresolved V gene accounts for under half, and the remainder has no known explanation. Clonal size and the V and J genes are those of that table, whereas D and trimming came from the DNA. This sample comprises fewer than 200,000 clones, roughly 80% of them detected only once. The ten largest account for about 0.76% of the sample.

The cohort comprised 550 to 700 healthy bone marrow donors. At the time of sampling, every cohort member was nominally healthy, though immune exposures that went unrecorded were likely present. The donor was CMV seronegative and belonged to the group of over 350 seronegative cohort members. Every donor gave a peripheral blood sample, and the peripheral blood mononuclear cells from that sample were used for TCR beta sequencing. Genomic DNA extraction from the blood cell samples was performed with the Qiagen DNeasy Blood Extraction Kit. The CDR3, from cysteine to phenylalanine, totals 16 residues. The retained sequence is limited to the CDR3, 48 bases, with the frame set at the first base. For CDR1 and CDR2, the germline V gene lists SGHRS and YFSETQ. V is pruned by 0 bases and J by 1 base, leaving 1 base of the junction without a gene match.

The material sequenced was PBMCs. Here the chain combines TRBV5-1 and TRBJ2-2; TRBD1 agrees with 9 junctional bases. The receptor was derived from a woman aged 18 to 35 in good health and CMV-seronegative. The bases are TGCGCCAGCAGCTTGGGGGGACAGGGGAACACCGGGGAGCTGTTTTTT. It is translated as CASSLGGQGNTGELFF.